These T cell receptor beta chains were read from a single sample in a study of STAT5B mutations in CD4+ large granular lymphocyte leukemia. The protocol was immunoSEQ multiplex PCR, while the TCRdb copy is restricted to in-frame clones and leaves out a portion. Of about 30,000 clones in the sample, approximately 79% were seen once. Material for sequencing was CD4+ T cells from blood buffy coats. The origin of the receptors is a human donor in good health. Each CDR3 is given without its conserved first and last residue. Not all rows give a size; the values are once, few, many and, for expanded clones, a class.

-	TRBV14	ASSQTDEAF
-	TRBV5-1	ASSLNDFAGNTIY
-	TRBV11-2	ASSQTRGEQY
-	TRBV29-1	SVEDPAGASGELF
-	TRBV5-1	ASREGFANTGELF
-	TRBV30	AWQSRGLETQY
-	TRBV6-1	ASSVGPNSGSPLH
-	TRBV28	ASSYLGQLYNEQF
-	TRBV5-1	ASSLAGGALTDTQY
-	TRBV15	ATSRPSGTSGNYEQY
few	TRBV5-1	ASTPAGGHEQF
few	TRBV19	ASSGQGSSSAKNIQY
-	TRBV5-5	ASSFAGANVLT
-	TRBV9	ASSVGGGRTNSPLH
few	TRBV29-1	SGGGGYEQY
-	TRBV7-9	ASSTQGSYNSPLH
-	TRBV7-3	ASSRGGVTGELF
once	TRBV7-8	ASSFREGSSYNEQF
-	TRBV5-1	ASSFRDRSNEQF
few	TRBV28	ASSFSRDYGYT
-	TRBV27	ASSLTSGATDTQY
-	TRBV30	AWSTQAVTEAF
-	TRBV6-1	ASSQRSGSNQPQH
-	TRBV19	ASSSREPGYNEQF
-	TRBV19	ASTSPGKGDYT
-	TRBV29-1	SVEGVGGNEQF
-	TRBV7-2	ASSLESSGGSEQY
-	TRBV19	ASSRTENIQY
-	TRBV14	ASSQANTGELF
-	TRBV27	ASSLSEAGMGSPLH
-	TRBV11-3	ASSLDPKAGELF
-	TRBV10-3	AISDLTGGLYNEQF
-	TRBV6-1	ASSEAGQGRFR
-	TRBV7-3	ASSRSSGPGTDTQY
-	TRBV11-2	ASSPQGADYGYT
-	TRBV30	AWSQDNQETQY
-	TRBV25-1	ASSEKSAGAGYEQY
few	TRBV5-6	ASSTGLQETQY
-	TRBV7-9	ASSGTVYSYEQY
-	TRBV27	ASSKGLGSLPPYEQY
-	TRBV7-2	ASQLDRVSNQPQH
-	TRBV28	ASIGGSVEAF
-	TRBV2	ASRAEAFQPQH
-	TRBV7-8	ASSEREGSNEQF
-	TRBV7-3	ASSQMGTGEYEQY
-	TRBV30	AWSRGLAWGGETQY
few	TRBV30	AWSVRTSPLH